The rows below give T cell receptor beta chains drawn from one sample of a study of post-analysis software for immune sequencing data. TCRdb used MiXCR to reprocess the PCR reads, holding one entry per CDR3 protein. The table shows 750,000 to 950,000 distinct CDR3 sequences, with around 53% occurring only once. Sequenced material: blood. The receptors come from a girl between 10 and 17 years old with multiple sclerosis. CDR3s include the opening cysteine and the closing phenylalanine or tryptophan. Fields, in order: J gene, clone size, D gene, V gene, CDR3 DNA, CDR3 protein. A D gene is named only where the DNA matches it firmly. For some rows the clone size is stated as once, few or many, or as a class when expanded; others skip it.

j_call: TRBJ1-2; clone_size: .; d_call: TRBD1; v_call: TRBV5-1; cdr3_nt: TGCGCCAGCAGCTTGGATCAGGCAGGGGGTTATGGCTACACCTTC; cdr3_aa: CASSLDQAGGYGYTF
j_call: TRBJ1-2; clone_size: .; d_call: .; v_call: TRBV5-1; cdr3_nt: TGCGCCAGCAGCTTGGTGAGGGGTTGGGGCTACACCTTC; cdr3_aa: CASSLVRGWGYTF
j_call: TRBJ2-3; clone_size: .; d_call: TRBD1; v_call: TRBV29-1; cdr3_nt: TGCAGCGTTGAAAAGACAGGGAGCACAGATACGCAGTATTTT; cdr3_aa: CSVEKTGSTDTQYF
j_call: TRBJ2-7; clone_size: few; d_call: TRBD1; v_call: TRBV10-3; cdr3_nt: TGTGCCATCAGGGGGTCCGGGACAGGGGGCTACGAGCAGTACTTC; cdr3_aa: CAIRGSGTGGYEQYF
j_call: TRBJ2-7; clone_size: few; d_call: .; v_call: TRBV29-1; cdr3_nt: TGCAGCGTTGAAGAACAGGTGGGGGAGCAGTACTTC; cdr3_aa: CSVEEQVGEQYF
j_call: TRBJ2-5; clone_size: .; d_call: .; v_call: TRBV5-1; cdr3_nt: TGCGCCAGCAGCCTTCGGACAGCCGGGGATGCGACCCAGTACTTC; cdr3_aa: CASSLRTAGDATQYF
j_call: TRBJ1-1; clone_size: .; d_call: .; v_call: TRBV20-1; cdr3_nt: TGCAGTGCGGGGGTTACAAACACTGAAGCTTTCTTT; cdr3_aa: CSAGVTNTEAFF
j_call: TRBJ2-6; clone_size: .; d_call: .; v_call: TRBV6-1; cdr3_nt: TGTGCCAGCAATACCCAACAGGGCCCCAGCTCTGGGGCCAACGTCCTGACTTTC; cdr3_aa: CASNTQQGPSSGANVLTF
j_call: TRBJ2-5; clone_size: .; d_call: .; v_call: TRBV5-1; cdr3_nt: TGCGCCAGCAGCTTTCAACGAGGAGAAGGGGAGACCCAGTACTTC; cdr3_aa: CASSFQRGEGETQYF
j_call: TRBJ1-2; clone_size: .; d_call: .; v_call: TRBV2; cdr3_nt: TGTGCCAGCAGTGAAAAGGGATCCTATGGCTACACCTTC; cdr3_aa: CASSEKGSYGYTF
j_call: TRBJ2-7; clone_size: few; d_call: .; v_call: TRBV20-1; cdr3_nt: TGCAGTGCAAGAACAACAGGGCCTAGGAACGAGCAGTACTTC; cdr3_aa: CSARTTGPRNEQYF
j_call: TRBJ1-4; clone_size: .; d_call: TRBD1; v_call: TRBV14; cdr3_nt: TGTGCCAGCAGCCTACCGGGACAGGCCTCAACTAATGAAAAACTGTTTTTT; cdr3_aa: CASSLPGQASTNEKLFF
j_call: TRBJ2-3; clone_size: few; d_call: .; v_call: TRBV11-2; cdr3_nt: TGTGCCAGCAGCGGGGTTAGGGATACGCAGTATTTT; cdr3_aa: CASSGVRDTQYF
j_call: TRBJ1-1; clone_size: .; d_call: .; v_call: TRBV4-1; cdr3_nt: TGCGCCAGCAGCCAAGTTGAGGCAGATCCGAACACTGAAGCTTTCTTT; cdr3_aa: CASSQVEADPNTEAFF
j_call: TRBJ2-1; clone_size: .; d_call: TRBD1; v_call: TRBV28; cdr3_nt: TGTGCCAGCAGTTTATCGGGACAGGGAGGGAATGAGCAGTTCTTC; cdr3_aa: CASSLSGQGGNEQFF
j_call: TRBJ2-1; clone_size: few; d_call: .; v_call: TRBV5-1; cdr3_nt: TGCGCCAGCAGCTTGGGGAGTAGTGGCAATGAGCAGTTCTTC; cdr3_aa: CASSLGSSGNEQFF
j_call: TRBJ2-1; clone_size: .; d_call: TRBD2; v_call: TRBV5-1; cdr3_nt: TGCGCCAGCAGCTCGGGACTAGCGGGAGGGCCGCGTCACTACAATGAGCAGTTCTTC; cdr3_aa: CASSSGLAGGPRHYNEQFF
j_call: TRBJ2-1; clone_size: once; d_call: TRBD2; v_call: TRBV5-1; cdr3_nt: TGCGCCAGCAGCTTGGAAGCGGGGCTTGAGCAGTTCTTC; cdr3_aa: CASSLEAGLEQFF
j_call: TRBJ2-1; clone_size: .; d_call: TRBD2; v_call: TRBV3-1; cdr3_nt: TGTGCCAGCAGCCAGACTAGCGGGAGTTTCGATGAGCAGTTCTTC; cdr3_aa: CASSQTSGSFDEQFF
j_call: TRBJ2-6; clone_size: once; d_call: .; v_call: TRBV9; cdr3_nt: TGTGCCAGCAGCGCCCGGGGGGCCAACGTCCTGACTTTC; cdr3_aa: CASSARGANVLTF
j_call: TRBJ1-1; clone_size: .; d_call: TRBD1; v_call: TRBV6-5; cdr3_nt: TGTGCCAGCAGGTGGACAGGGGAGAACACTGAAGCTTTCTTT; cdr3_aa: CASRWTGENTEAFF